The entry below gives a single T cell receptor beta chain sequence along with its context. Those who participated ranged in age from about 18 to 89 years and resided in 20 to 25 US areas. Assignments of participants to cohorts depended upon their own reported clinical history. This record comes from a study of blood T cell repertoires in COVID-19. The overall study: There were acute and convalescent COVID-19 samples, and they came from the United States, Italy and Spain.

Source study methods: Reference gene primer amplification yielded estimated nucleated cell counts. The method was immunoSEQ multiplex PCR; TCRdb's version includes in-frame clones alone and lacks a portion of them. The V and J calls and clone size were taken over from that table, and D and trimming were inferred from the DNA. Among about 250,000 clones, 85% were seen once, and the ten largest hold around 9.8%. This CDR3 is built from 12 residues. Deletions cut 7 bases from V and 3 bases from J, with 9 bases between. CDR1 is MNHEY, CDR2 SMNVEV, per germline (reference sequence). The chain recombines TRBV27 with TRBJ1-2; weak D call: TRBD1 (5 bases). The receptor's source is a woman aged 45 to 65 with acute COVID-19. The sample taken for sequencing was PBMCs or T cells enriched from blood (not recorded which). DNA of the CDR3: TGTGCCAGCAAGACAGAGGACTATGGCTACACCTTC. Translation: CASKTEDYGYTF.